These T cell receptor beta chains were read from a single sample in a study of Ad26.COV2.S vaccination and SARS-CoV-2 variants. TCRdb keeps only in-frame clones here, not all; method: immunoSEQ multiplex PCR. The sample has nearly 400,000 clones, roughly 90% seen once; the top ten hold around 1.8%. Here the sequenced sample was peripheral blood, taken in a trial of Ad26.COV2.S vaccine versus placebo. The source of these receptors is a person aged 18-65 years who received the Ad26.COV2.S COVID-19 vaccine or a placebo. Both conserved end residues are part of each CDR3. A D gene is named only where the DNA matches it firmly. Clone sizes are given selectively: once, few, many, or a class where the clone is expanded.

clone_size,v_call,d_call,j_call,cdr3_aa,cdr3_nt
.,TRBV4-2,TRBD1,TRBJ2-3,CASSQESGQGPDTQYF,TGTGCCAGCAGCCAAGAGTCGGGACAGGGCCCAGATACGCAGTATTTT
.,TRBV11-2,.,TRBJ2-3,CASSSRRPTDTQYF,TGTGCCAGCAGCTCAAGACGGCCCACAGATACGCAGTATTTT
.,TRBV19,TRBD2,TRBJ2-5,CASSPAWASGSETQYF,TGTGCCAGTAGTCCCGCCTGGGCTAGCGGGAGTGAGACCCAGTACTTC
.,TRBV9,TRBD1,TRBJ2-1,CASTQGTAAYNEQFF,TGTGCCAGCACCCAAGGGACAGCAGCCTACAATGAGCAGTTCTTC
.,TRBV28,TRBD1,TRBJ1-5,CASSSTGAIGQPQHF,TGTGCCAGCAGTTCGACAGGGGCTATAGGTCAGCCCCAGCATTTT
.,TRBV5-1,.,TRBJ1-2,CASTRGGVWDGYTF,TGCGCCAGCACCCGGGGAGGGGTCTGGGATGGCTACACCTTC
.,TRBV7-2,.,TRBJ2-2,CASSLDSYTGELFF,TGTGCCAGCAGCTTAGACAGCTACACCGGGGAGCTGTTTTTT
.,TRBV19,.,TRBJ2-3,CASSWDSTDTQYF,TGTGCCAGTAGTTGGGACAGCACAGATACGCAGTATTTT
.,TRBV2,TRBD1,TRBJ1-2,CASSLGTVNYGYTF,TGTGCCAGCAGTTTAGGGACAGTTAACTATGGCTACACCTTC
once,TRBV3-1/TRBV3-2,.,TRBJ1-2,CASSQDRRGLGGYTF,TGTGCCAGCAGCCAAGATAGGAGGGGCTTGGGAGGCTACACCTTC
.,TRBV5-5,.,TRBJ1-1,CASSLGRNTEAFF,TGTGCCAGCAGCTTGGGCAGGAACACTGAAGCTTTCTTT
.,TRBV6-2/TRBV6-3,TRBD2,TRBJ2-5,CASSYSGRGAQYF,TGTGCCAGCAGCTATAGCGGGAGAGGGGCCCAGTACTTC
.,TRBV3-1/TRBV3-2,.,TRBJ1-1,CASSRPGGAEAFF,TGTGCCAGCAGCCGACCGGGGGGGGCCGAAGCTTTCTTT
.,TRBV30,.,TRBJ1-5,CAWSVRGGDQPQHF,TGTGCCTGGAGCGTTCGGGGAGGGGATCAGCCCCAGCATTTT
.,TRBV5-1,.,TRBJ2-3,CASSLNSLSSTDTQYF,TGCGCCAGCAGCTTGAACAGCCTCTCTAGCACAGATACGCAGTATTTT
.,TRBV5-6,TRBD1,TRBJ2-7,CASSARDRLFLAYEQYF,TGTGCCAGCAGCGCCCGGGACAGACTCTTCCTTGCCTACGAGCAGTACTTC
.,TRBV4-2,.,TRBJ2-3,CASSPRPTGDTQYF,TGTGCCAGCAGTCCTAGGCCTACGGGAGATACGCAGTATTTT
.,TRBV11-1,.,TRBJ2-1,CASSLETGTNEQFF,TGTGCCAGCAGCTTAGAGACAGGAACGAATGAGCAGTTCTTC
once,TRBV27,.,TRBJ2-3,CASSLEQSTDTQYF,TGTGCCAGCAGTTTGGAGCAGAGCACAGATACGCAGTATTTT
.,TRBV29-1,TRBD1,TRBJ1-1,CSVPGQGVGAFF,TGCAGCGTTCCGGGACAGGGGGTAGGCGCTTTCTTT
.,TRBV19,TRBD1,TRBJ1-5,CASSVGTGSNQPQHF,TGTGCCAGTAGTGTTGGGACAGGTAGTAATCAGCCCCAGCATTTT
.,TRBV29-1,TRBD1,TRBJ1-1,CSATPGTANTEAFF,TGCAGTGCTACCCCCGGGACAGCGAACACTGAAGCTTTCTTT
.,TRBV28,.,TRBJ2-2,CASTTYEGELFF,TGTGCCAGCACTACCTACGAAGGGGAGCTGTTTTTT
.,TRBV5-6,.,TRBJ2-5,CASSLQQLSETQYF,TGTGCCAGCAGCCTACAGCAGCTTAGCGAGACCCAGTACTTC
.,TRBV27,TRBD1,TRBJ2-7,CASSSSRRDRGLYEQYF,TGTGCCAGCAGTTCATCCCGCCGGGACAGGGGGCTTTACGAGCAGTACTTC
.,TRBV2,TRBD2,TRBJ2-7,CASYGTSVTLYEQYF,TGTGCCAGCTACGGGACTAGCGTCACTCTCTACGAGCAGTACTTC
.,TRBV5-4,.,TRBJ2-2,CASSFVGRGGELFF,TGTGCCAGCAGCTTTGTAGGACGAGGCGGGGAGCTGTTTTTT
.,TRBV15,.,TRBJ1-6,CATSRPAGAGRNSPLHF,TGTGCCACCAGCAGACCCGCGGGGGCGGGGCGTAATTCACCCCTCCACTTT
.,TRBV18,TRBD2,TRBJ2-1,CASSRTSGAYNEQFF,TGTGCCAGCTCGAGGACTAGCGGGGCATACAATGAGCAGTTCTTC
.,TRBV9,TRBD1,TRBJ2-1,CASSIPGQGFLFF,TGTGCCAGCAGCATACCGGGACAGGGTTTTTTGTTCTTC
few,TRBV7-9,.,TRBJ1-1,CASSLSGLNTEAFF,TGTGCCAGCAGCTTATCAGGGCTGAACACTGAAGCTTTCTTT
.,TRBV6-5,TRBD1,TRBJ1-1,CASSSLGQGALEAFF,TGTGCCAGCAGTTCCCTGGGACAGGGGGCCCTTGAAGCTTTCTTT
once,TRBV6-5,.,TRBJ1-6,CASSQQGWDSPLHF,TGTGCCAGCAGCCAACAGGGATGGGATTCACCCCTCCACTTT
.,TRBV21-1,.,TRBJ2-3,CASSNPRTGLRTDTQYF,TGTGCCAGCAGCAATCCTAGGACAGGGTTAAGGACAGATACGCAGTATTTT
.,TRBV5-4,TRBD1,TRBJ2-5,CASSPRDRGWETQYF,TGTGCCAGCAGCCCCCGGGACAGGGGTTGGGAGACCCAGTACTTC
.,TRBV25-1,.,TRBJ1-4,CASSEGEKLFF,TGTGCCAGCAGCGAAGGAGAAAAACTGTTTTTT
.,TRBV30,.,TRBJ1-6,CAWSGRNNSPLHF,TGTGCCTGGAGTGGCAGAAATAATTCACCCCTCCACTTT
.,TRBV28,.,TRBJ1-1,CASSILASMNTEAFF,TGTGCCAGCAGTATCTTGGCCAGTATGAACACTGAAGCTTTCTTT
.,TRBV5-1,TRBD1,TRBJ2-2,CASSPTGTGGGELFF,TGCGCCAGCAGCCCGACCGGGACAGGGGGCGGGGAGCTGTTTTTT
.,TRBV7-2,.,TRBJ2-7,CASSPHRGIGFEQYF,TGTGCCAGCAGCCCCCACCGCGGGATTGGGTTCGAGCAGTACTTC